Listed below are T cell receptor beta chains from one sample, sequenced in a study of shared clonotypes between healthy human individuals. Sequencing was performed with immunoSEQ multiplex PCR; in TCRdb, only in-frame clones are kept and a portion is missing. The table has roughly 2.2 million clones, just under 95% seen once. The sequencing input was naive CD4+ T cells from PBMCs. The origin of the receptors is a man aged 18 to 35 in good health. Some clones in this sample may be carry-over from other donors' samples. Each CDR3 is given with its conserved first and last residue. The D gene is left open where the match is weak. Clone size is shown for a subset of rows, as once, few, many or a class of expanded clone.

>.|TRBD1|TRBJ2-7|TRBV7-8
TGTGCCAGCAGCTTTTCCGGACAGGGCTCCTACGAGCAGTACTTC
CASSFSGQGSYEQYF
>.|.|TRBJ1-1|TRBV6-1
TGTGCCAGCAGTGTTTCTGTGGCAGGGGTAGCCGAAGCTTTCTTT
CASSVSVAGVAEAFF
>.|.|TRBJ1-2|TRBV27
TGTGCCAGCAGTTTAAGGGGCTATGGCTACACCTTC
CASSLRGYGYTF
>.|.|TRBJ2-3|TRBV28
TGTGCCAGCCGATCGGCCGGGGCTTTAGATACGCAGTATTTT
CASRSAGALDTQYF
>.|.|TRBJ1-2|TRBV28
TGTGCCAGCATCGGACAGTTCTATGGCTACACCTTC
CASIGQFYGYTF
>.|.|TRBJ2-6|TRBV11-2
TGTGCCAGCAGCCCCGTACGGCGGATCTCTGGGGCCAACGTCCTGACTTTC
CASSPVRRISGANVLTF
>.|.|TRBJ2-1|TRBV11-3
TGTGCCAGTAGGGGCGGGACCGATGAGCAGTTCTTC
CASRGGTDEQFF
>.|.|TRBJ2-6|TRBV2
TGTGCCAGCAGCCGAGACAGGACCTCTGGGGCCAACGTCCTGACTTTC
CASSRDRTSGANVLTF
>.|.|TRBJ2-3|TRBV7-8
TGTGCCAGCAGCCGTATGTCTGATACGCAGTATTTT
CASSRMSDTQYF
>.|.|TRBJ1-1|TRBV5-1
TGCGCCAGCAGCCGAGACACTGAAGCTTTCTTT
CASSRDTEAFF
>.|.|TRBJ2-3|TRBV19
TGTGCCAGTACCCGGGGAGATACGCAGTATTTT
CASTRGDTQYF
>.|.|TRBJ1-1|TRBV28
TGTGCCAGCAGTTTAATCCTGTCGGGTTTCGGTGAAGCTTTCTTT
CASSLILSGFGEAFF
>once|.|TRBJ1-6|TRBV15
TGTGCCACCAGCAGGGACGCAATGGGCGTTTCACCCCTCCACTTT
CATSRDAMGVSPLHF
>.|.|TRBJ1-1|TRBV7-2
TGTGCCAGCAGCTTAGGACATGCGAACACTGAAGCTTTCTTT
CASSLGHANTEAFF
>.|.|TRBJ2-1|TRBV19
TGTGCCAGTAGCGGTGCAGAAACCTACAATGAGCAGTTCTTC
CASSGAETYNEQFF
>once|.|TRBJ2-3|TRBV10-3
TGTGCCATCAGTGAGGGCTTGGAGTGGGCGGGCGAACGTCTAGAGGGGGATACGCAGTATTTT
CAISEGLEWAGERLEGDTQYF
>.|TRBD2|TRBJ2-1|TRBV19
TGTGCCAGTAACACCGTAGCGGGAGGGCCAGGTGAGCAGTTCTTC
CASNTVAGGPGEQFF
>once|.|TRBJ2-7|TRBV2
TGTGCCAGCAGAGACGCAGGGAGATCCTACGAGCAGTACTTC
CASRDAGRSYEQYF
>.|.|TRBJ2-2|TRBV28
TGTGCCAGCAGTTTACAGGTCGGGGAGCTGTTTTTT
CASSLQVGELFF
>few|.|TRBJ1-5|TRBV7-9
TGTGCCAGCAGCTTAGGGAATCAGCCCCAGCATTTT
CASSLGNQPQHF
>.|.|TRBJ2-7|TRBV11-2
TGTGCCAGCAGCTTAGTCTGGGCACCTCCCGAGCAGTACTTC
CASSLVWAPPEQYF
>.|.|TRBJ2-1|TRBV28
TGTGCCAGCAGCTCGTATAATGAGCAGTTCTTC
CASSSYNEQFF
>.|.|TRBJ2-7|TRBV6-1
TGTGCCAGCAGTGAAAATACCACCCCGGGGGAGCAGTACTTC
CASSENTTPGEQYF
>.|.|TRBJ2-7|TRBV28
TGTGCCAGCAGACCCGACAGGTACGAGCAGTACTTC
CASRPDRYEQYF
>.|TRBD2|TRBJ2-7|TRBV5-1
TGCGCCAGCAGCTTGGGGCCGTGGGCTAGCGGGAGGAGCTCCTACGAGCAGTACTTC
CASSLGPWASGRSSYEQYF
>.|.|TRBJ2-7|TRBV7-3
TGTGCCAGCAGCACCGGACTCCCGGGCTACGAGCAGTACTTC
CASSTGLPGYEQYF
>.|.|TRBJ2-2|TRBV11-2
TGTGCCAGCAGCTTAGTGAACACCGGGGAGCTGTTTTTT
CASSLVNTGELFF
>.|.|TRBJ1-3|TRBV6-6
TGTGCCAGCAGCCCCGTGGGTGCAGACACCATATATTTT
CASSPVGADTIYF
>.|.|TRBJ2-7|TRBV11-2
TGTGCCAGCAGCCCGGCCCCGGGGGGCTCAATACCCTACGAGCAGTACTTC
CASSPAPGGSIPYEQYF
>.|.|TRBJ2-3|TRBV29-1
TGCAGCGTTAAGAGCCTGCTCACAGATACGCAGTATTTT
CSVKSLLTDTQYF
>once|.|TRBJ1-1|TRBV9
TGTGCCAGCACCCTCGGGGTGAGGGACACTGAAGCTTTCTTT
CASTLGVRDTEAFF
>.|.|TRBJ1-1|TRBV9
TGTGCCAGCAGCGTAGAGCAGAACACTGAAGCTTTCTTT
CASSVEQNTEAFF